Listed below are T cell receptor beta chains from one sample, sequenced in a study of T cell repertoires in cytomegalovirus infection. TCRdb reanalysed the reads using MiXCR and keeps one entry per CDR3 protein. The table records roughly 860,000 distinct CDR3 sequences, approximately 32% of them present only once. These receptors are not linked to any known antigen. Here the sequenced sample was cultured CD8+ T cells from PBMCs, taken from culture after CMV antigen stimulation. The receptors were gathered from a human donor in good health (CMV status not recorded). Some clones in this sample may be carry-over from other donors' samples. Both conserved end residues are part of each CDR3. The order of the fields is D gene, clone size, J gene, CDR3 length, V gene, CDR3 DNA, CDR3 protein. The D gene is left open where the match is weak. A clone size is listed for some rows: how often the clone was seen (once, few, many), or a class if it is expanded.

. . TRBJ2-3 16 TRBV6-6 TGTGCCAGCAGTTTAAACCCGGGACTCCACACAGATACGCAGTATTTT CASSLNPGLHTDTQYF
. . TRBJ1-3 16 TRBV19 TGTGCCAGTAGTACTGCCCGGGAAGTATTTGGAAACACCATATATTTT CASSTAREVFGNTIYF
. many TRBJ1-5 13 TRBV12-3/TRBV12-4 TGTGCCAGCAGTTTTGAGGGAGGTCAGCCCCAGCATTTT CASSFEGGQPQHF
. . TRBJ2-1 15 TRBV9 TGTGCCAGCAGCGTAGGGGGCAGGGCTTATCGTGAGCAGTTCTTC CASSVGGRAYREQFF
. . TRBJ2-1 16 TRBV4-3 TGCGCCAGCAGCCATCATAAGGGGGGTGGACTCAATGAGCAGTTCTTC CASSHHKGGGLNEQFF
. few TRBJ2-7 14 TRBV19 TGTGCCAGTAGTATAAACGGGGTTGCCTACGAGCAGTACTTC CASSINGVAYEQYF
. . TRBJ2-3 13 TRBV15 TGTGCCACCAGCAGCCAGGGCCCAGATACGCAGTATTTT CATSSQGPDTQYF
. . TRBJ1-5 16 TRBV27 TGTGCCAGCAGCCCCACGGGGGTTTATGGCAATCAGCCCCAGCATTTT CASSPTGVYGNQPQHF
. . TRBJ2-2 13 TRBV6-5 TGTGCCAGCAGGGACACCAACACCGGGGAGCTGTTTTTT CASRDTNTGELFF
. . TRBJ2-1 13 TRBV7-9 TGTGCTAGCAGCAGGCCAGGGACCGGTGAGCAGTTCTTC CASSRPGTGEQFF
. . TRBJ2-5 14 TRBV7-2 TGTGCCAGCAGACGTCCGACGGACAAAGAGACCCAGTACTTC CASRRPTDKETQYF
. . TRBJ1-1 12 TRBV5-5 TGTGCCAGCAGCTATGACAGTATTGAAGCTTTCTTT CASSYDSIEAFF
. . TRBJ1-1 11 TRBV3-1 TGTGCCAGTAGATCGGACCGTGAAGCTTTCTTT CASRSDREAFF
. . TRBJ2-2 17 TRBV3-1 TGTGCCAGCAGCCAAGAAGGGCGGGGGCCATACACCGGGGAGCTGTTTTTT CASSQEGRGPYTGELFF
. few TRBJ2-2 13 TRBV12-3/TRBV12-4 TGTGCCAGCAGTTTGTACAGGGCCGGGGAGCTGTTTTTT CASSLYRAGELFF
. many TRBJ1-5 13 TRBV7-6 TGTGCCAGCAGCTTAGAGGGCCTTCAGCCCCAGCATTTT CASSLEGLQPQHF
. once TRBJ1-2 15 TRBV5-4 TGTGCCAGCAGCCGGGGGGGCGGTCGGGTTGATGGCTACACCTTC CASSRGGGRVDGYTF
. many TRBJ1-5 17 TRBV12-3/TRBV12-4 TGTGCCAGCAGCCCAGGGAGAGGGGCCTATAGCAATCAGCCCCAGCATTTT CASSPGRGAYSNQPQHF
. . TRBJ2-1 17 TRBV20-1 TGCAGTACCCTGTATTCGGCATGGAGGGAACCTTACAATGAGCAGTTCTTC CSTLYSAWREPYNEQFF
. few TRBJ2-3 15 TRBV6-2/TRBV6-3 TGTGCCAGCAGCCAGCAGAGGGGGATTACAGATACGCAGTATTTT CASSQQRGITDTQYF
TRBD2 few TRBJ2-3 21 TRBV23-1 TGCGCCAGCAGTCAGATTCTGGGACTAGCGGGGGGGCCTGTTAAAACAGATACGCAGTATTTT CASSQILGLAGGPVKTDTQYF
TRBD1 few TRBJ1-6 16 TRBV20-1 TGCAGTGCTAGTTACCCGACAGGGGTCCCCAATTCACCCCTCCACTTT CSASYPTGVPNSPLHF
. . TRBJ1-5 16 TRBV5-5 TGTGCCAGCAGCCCGGGGGTGGTGCAGGGTTATCAGCCCCAGCATTTT CASSPGVVQGYQPQHF
. . TRBJ1-3 15 TRBV11-3 TGTGCCAGCAGCTTAACAGGGCACTCTGGAAACACCATATATTTT CASSLTGHSGNTIYF
. . TRBJ1-1 13 TRBV27 TGTGCCAGCAGTTTAAAGGTGTACACTGAAGCTTTCTTT CASSLKVYTEAFF
TRBD1 many TRBJ2-1 17 TRBV11-1 TGTGCCAGCAGCTCCCCGAGGGGGGACAGGGGCAACAATGAGCAGTTCTTC CASSSPRGDRGNNEQFF
TRBD2 few TRBJ2-1 15 TRBV19 TGTGCCAGTAGGAAACTAGCGGGGGGGAACAATGAGCAGTTCTTC CASRKLAGGNNEQFF
. few TRBJ1-1 11 TRBV6-2/TRBV6-3 TGTGCCAGCAGGGCATACACTGAAGCTTTCTTT CASRAYTEAFF
. . TRBJ1-3 12 TRBV6-5 TGTGCCAGCGGGGGCTCTGGAAACACCATATATTTT CASGGSGNTIYF
. . TRBJ1-6 16 TRBV15 TGTGCCACCAGCCCTACACCTTGGACTGGAAATTCACCCCTCCACTTT CATSPTPWTGNSPLHF
. . TRBJ1-1 12 TRBV7-6 TGTGCCAGCAGCCCCTTCGGCACTGAAGCTTTCTTT CASSPFGTEAFF
TRBD1 . TRBJ2-3 15 TRBV6-5 TGTGCCAGCAGTCATGACAGGGGATTAACAGATACGCAGTATTTT CASSHDRGLTDTQYF
. . TRBJ2-2 14 TRBV7-6 TGTGCCAGCAGTTACGACTCGGACACCGGGGAGCTGTTTTTT CASSYDSDTGELFF
. once TRBJ2-2 16 TRBV15 TGTGCCACCAGCAGAGATCGGGCTATAAACACCGGGGAGCTGTTTTTT CATSRDRAINTGELFF
. many TRBJ2-1 16 TRBV11-3 TGTGCCAGCAGCTTAGATGGGGGTAGCTCCTACAATGAGCAGTTCTTC CASSLDGGSSYNEQFF
. many TRBJ2-2 17 TRBV7-9 TGTGCCAGCACCAGGGGCAGCCCGAGGGATGACACCGGGGAGCTGTTTTTT CASTRGSPRDDTGELFF
. few TRBJ1-5 11 TRBV6-1 TGTGCCAGCAGCGGGATTCAGCCCCAGCATTTT CASSGIQPQHF
. . TRBJ1-1 15 TRBV4-3 TGCGCCAGCAGCCAGATTTACACCTCGAACACTGAAGCTTTCTTT CASSQIYTSNTEAFF
. . TRBJ2-4 17 TRBV9 TGTGCCAGCAGCGTAGAAGGGGGGGCAGGGGCCAAAAACATTCAGTACTTC CASSVEGGAGAKNIQYF
. few TRBJ2-2 14 TRBV6-2/TRBV6-3 TGTGCCAGCAGTTACTCGAATAATCCCGGGGAGCTGTTTTTT CASSYSNNPGELFF
TRBD2 . TRBJ2-1 13 TRBV20-1 TGCAGTGCTCACAGCGGGGGGGACAATGAGCAGTTCTTC CSAHSGGDNEQFF
. many TRBJ2-1 14 TRBV15 TGTGCCACCAGCAGGTTCAGTCGTTTAGATGAGCAGTTCTTC CATSRFSRLDEQFF
TRBD1 few TRBJ1-1 18 TRBV19 TGTGCCAGTAGCAGAGGGGAGGGGGCAAGCTGGAGTGGAACTGAAGCTTTCTTT CASSRGEGASWSGTEAFF
. many TRBJ2-3 14 TRBV7-2 TGTGCCAGCAGCCCCGACAGAGCGTACGATACGCAGTATTTT CASSPDRAYDTQYF
. . TRBJ2-2 13 TRBV7-9 TGTGCCGTATGGACGGACAGCACCGGGGAGCTGTTTTTT CAVWTDSTGELFF
. . TRBJ1-1 16 TRBV4-2 TGTGCCAGCAGCCAAGATTACTCGATTGGCGATGGGAGAGCTTTCTTT CASSQDYSIGDGRAFF
TRBD1 . TRBJ2-7 15 TRBV7-6 TGTGCCAGCAGCTTAGCGGACAGGGGGCTAGACGAGCAGTACTTC CASSLADRGLDEQYF
. few TRBJ2-6 14 TRBV19 TGTGCCAGTAGTACCCCGAGGGACGCCAACGTCCTGACTTTC CASSTPRDANVLTF
. few TRBJ2-1 15 TRBV6-2/TRBV6-3 TGTGCCAGCAATGCTCCGGCTAGCAGTTACAATGAGCAGTTCTTC CASNAPASSYNEQFF
TRBD1 few TRBJ2-2 18 TRBV12-3/TRBV12-4 TGTGCCAGCAGTTTTAGTCGGGCAGGGGGCCCGAACACCGGGGAGCTGTTTTTT CASSFSRAGGPNTGELFF
. . TRBJ2-7 14 TRBV4-2 TGTGCCAGCAGCCCTCCGGGACGAACGTACGAGCAGTACTTC CASSPPGRTYEQYF